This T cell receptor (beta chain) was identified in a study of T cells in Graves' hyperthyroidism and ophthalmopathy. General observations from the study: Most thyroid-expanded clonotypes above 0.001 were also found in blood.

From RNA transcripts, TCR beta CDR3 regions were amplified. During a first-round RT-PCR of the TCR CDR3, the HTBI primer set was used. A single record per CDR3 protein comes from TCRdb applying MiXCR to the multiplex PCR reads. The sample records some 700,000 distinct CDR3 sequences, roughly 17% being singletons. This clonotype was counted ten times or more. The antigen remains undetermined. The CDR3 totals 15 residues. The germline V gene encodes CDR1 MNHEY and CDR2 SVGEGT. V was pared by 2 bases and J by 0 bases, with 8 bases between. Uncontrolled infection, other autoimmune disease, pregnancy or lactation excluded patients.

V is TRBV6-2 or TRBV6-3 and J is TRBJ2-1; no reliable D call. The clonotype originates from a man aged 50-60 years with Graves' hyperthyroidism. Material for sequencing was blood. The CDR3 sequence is CASSYGLDSYNEQFF. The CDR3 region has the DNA TGTGCCAGCAGTTACGGGCTGGACTCCTACAATGAGCAGTTCTTC.